Below, 20 T cell receptor beta chains from the same sample are listed, as sequenced in a study of T cell repertoires in cytomegalovirus infection. These receptors have no known antigen. In TCRdb, the reads were re-called with MiXCR into one record per CDR3 protein. The table shows 35,000 to 55,000 distinct CDR3 sequences, with around 21% occurring only once. The specimen comprised CD8+ T cells from cultured PBMCs, sampled from culture after CMV antigen stimulation. The receptors were sampled from a human donor in good health (CMV status not recorded). Some clones in this sample may be carry-over from other donors' samples.

The CDR3 DNA reads TGTGCCAGCAGTTACGTTGGGTATGAGCAGTACTTC. As protein: CASSYVGYEQYF. The chain couples TRBV6-6 to TRBJ2-7; no clear D. The CDR3 has 12 amino acids. In germline, CDR1 is MNHNY, CDR2 SVGAGI (reference sequence). V lost 2 bases to trimming and J lost 7 bases, with 9 bases between them.

This clonotype was seen a handful of times. The chain recombines TRBV15 with TRBJ1-1, with D possibly TRBD1 on 5 matching bases. CDR1 LNHNV and CDR2 YYDKDF come from the germline V gene (reference sequence). This CDR3 has 16 residues. Trimming stripped 0 bases from V and 3 bases from J, with 14 bases between. The CDR3, as DNA: TGTGCCACCAGCAGAGAATGGGGGGGACGGGACACTGAAGCTTTCTTT. This codes for CATSREWGGRDTEAFF.

This clonotype was counted at least ten times. The chain uses TRBV7-8 and TRBJ2-3; possible D gene TRBD2, 6 bases. Looked up from germline, CDR1 is SGHVS and CDR2 is FQNEAQ. V lost 3 bases to trimming and J lost 9 bases, with 22 bases between them. There are 16 residues in the CDR3. CDR3 sequence (DNA): TGTGCCAGCAGCTTCCTCGTGGACTCAGCGGGCTACACGCAGTATTTT. Protein sequence: CASSFLVDSAGYTQYF.

The rearrangement links TRBV19 to TRBJ2-1; 7 nucleotides agree with TRBD1. This CDR3 is built from 19 residues. Looked up from germline, CDR1 is LNHDA and CDR2 is SQIVND (reference sequence). The V and J ends lost 3 bases and 7 bases, in that order; junction bases with no gene match: 21. The CDR3 sequence is CASSIDQPGTVSRVNEQFF. In DNA, the CDR3 is TGTGCCAGTAGTATCGACCAACCCGGGACAGTTTCCCGAGTAAATGAGCAGTTCTTC.

The chain is built from TRBV29-1 and TRBJ2-2, with D possibly called TRBD1 or TRBD2 (5 bases each). V shed 7 bases and J shed 5 bases, with 11 bases lying between them. CDR1 and CDR2 (germline): SQVTM, ANQGSEA. The CDR3 extends over 12 amino acids. The CDR3 DNA reads TGCAGCGCCGGGACGCCTACCGGGGAGCTGTTTTTT. This gives the protein CSAGTPTGELFF.

The CDR3 sequence is CASSRPGGAQNIQYF. The CDR3 DNA follows: TGTGCCAGCAGCCGCCCTGGGGGGGCGCAAAACATTCAGTACTTC. V is TRBV6-2 or TRBV6-3 and J is TRBJ2-4; maybe TRBD2 (7 bases). Between the trimmed V and J ends, which lost 6 bases and 5 bases, there was a span of 17 bases. Germline V gives CDR1 MNHEY, CDR2 SVGEGT. There are 15 residues in the CDR3.

This clonotype was detected many times. The V call is TRBV7-9, the J call TRBJ1-2; D is perhaps TRBD1 (5 bases). The CDR3 loop spans 12 amino acids. Germline V gene lookup returns CDR1 SEHNR and CDR2 FQNEAQ (reference sequence). V lost 2 bases and J lost 9, with 10 bases in between. CDR3 residues: CASSLLQASYTF. The CDR3 nucleotides read TGTGCCAGCAGCTTACTACAGGCGAGCTACACCTTC.

Many counts were recorded for this clonotype. The chain employs TRBV7-9 and TRBJ2-7; D gene uncertain. This CDR3 region has 13 residues. Trimming left V 2 bases short and J 3 bases short, with 8 bases between. Per the germline V gene, CDR1 is SEHNR and CDR2 is FQNEAQ (reference sequence). In DNA form, the CDR3 reads TGTGCCAGCAGCTTAACAGTGAACTACGAGCAGTACTTC. Residues: CASSLTVNYEQYF.

This clonotype was counted only a few times. The genes are TRBV4-2 and TRBJ1-5; D unresolved. The CDR3 length is 15 residues. CDR1 and CDR2 (germline): LGHNA, YNFKEQ. V lost 0 bases and J 7 bases, leaving 13 bases between the germline ends. The CDR3 spells CASSQEDGGYQPQHF. DNA for the CDR3: TGTGCCAGCAGCCAAGAAGATGGAGGGTACCAGCCCCAGCATTTT.

The J gene is TRBJ2-3, the V gene TRBV10-3; weak D call: TRBD1 (7 bases). With 10 bases removed from V and 3 bases from J, the gap between germline ends came to 23 bases. The CDR3 contains 16 residues. CDR1 is ENHRY and CDR2 is SYGVKD in the germline V gene. The CDR3 DNA sequence: TGTGCCACCGGAGACCAGGGGGGAACCATAACAGATACGCAGTATTTT. Its protein product is CATGDQGGTITDTQYF.

This clonotype was counted only a few times. This rearrangement joins TRBV11-3 to TRBJ2-7; TRBD1 might be the D (5 bases). V lost 3 bases, J lost 5 bases, and 11 bases lay in between. From germline, CDR1 is SGHNT and CDR2 YENEEA. This CDR3 comprises 13 residues. The CDR3 is CASSFGQGDEQYF. DNA for the CDR3: TGTGCCAGCAGCTTCGGTCAGGGCGACGAGCAGTACTTC.

The CDR3 region has the DNA TGCAGCGTTGACAGGGACAGTGAAGCCTACAATGAGCAGTTCTTC. This gives the protein CSVDRDSEAYNEQFF. This chain joins TRBV29-1 and TRBJ2-1; 7 bases match TRBD1. CDR1 is SQVTM, CDR2 ANQGSEA, per germline. V lost 3 bases to trimming and J lost 2 bases; unmatched junction nucleotides: 7. The CDR3 is 15 amino acids.

The V call is TRBV30, the J call TRBJ2-7; TRBD2 is a possible D gene (7 bases). In germline, CDR1 is GTSNPN, CDR2 SVGIG (reference sequence). The length of the CDR3 is 13 residues. The V end was cut by 1 base, the J end by 5 bases, with 12 bases between. The CDR3, as DNA: TGTGCCTGGAGTGCTGGGGGGGCAGACGAGCAGTACTTC. Its protein product is CAWSAGGADEQYF.

This clonotype has a handful of counts. V gene TRBV11-2 combines with J gene TRBJ2-7, with 7 bases lining up with TRBD1. The germline V gene encodes CDR1 SGHAT and CDR2 FQNNGV. The trim removed 2 bases at V and 5 bases at J, leaving 9 bases unmatched. The CDR3 runs to 15 residues. The CDR3 coding sequence is TGTGCCAGCAGCTTATTAGGGACAGCCACAAACGAGCAGTACTTC. Its translation: CASSLLGTATNEQYF. The whole variable domain, remainder taken from reference TRBV11-2 and TRBJ2-7, is EAGVAQSPRYKIIEKRQSVAFWCNPISGHATLYWYQQILGQGPKLLIQFQNNGVVDDSQLPKDRFSAERLKGVDSTLKIQPAKLEDSAVYLCASSLLGTATNEQYFGPGTRLTVT.

This clonotype was picked up a small number of times. CDR3 sequence reads: CASSLGTSGSEQYF. The CDR3 nucleotides are TGTGCCAGCAGCTTGGGGACTAGCGGCAGCGAGCAGTACTTC. This rearrangement joins TRBV7-6 to TRBJ2-7; TRBD2 matches 11 bases. The germline V gene encodes CDR1 SGHVS and CDR2 FNYEAQ. This CDR3 contains 14 residues. J lost 6 bases, V lost 3 bases, and 4 bases had no gene match.

The CDR3: CASSYQYGYTF. The CDR3 nucleotides are TGTGCCAGCAGTTATCAGTATGGCTACACCTTC. The V and J genes are TRBV6-2 or TRBV6-3 and TRBJ1-2; the D is unclear. The CDR3 spans 11 residues. CDR1 is MNHEY and CDR2 is SVGEGT in the germline V gene. Trimming pared 3 bases from V and 5 bases from J, leaving 4 bases between.

Concerning this clonotype itself: A much larger clonotype is one base distant, so this may be a read error. The chain joins TRBV6-1 to TRBJ2-7; D not certain. The CDR3 is 15 residues long. Germline V gene data show CDR1 as MNHNS and CDR2 as SASEGT. The CDR3 spells CASSEGAAVTYVQYF. The CDR3 DNA is TGTGCCAGCAGTGAAGGGGCAGCCGTAACCTACGTGCAGTACTTC.

The rearrangement uses TRBV6-1 and TRBJ2-7, with 7 bases matching TRBD1. Losses at the gene ends were 9 bases for V and 4 bases for J; bases not matched to a gene: 12. Germline values: CDR1 MNHNS, CDR2 SASEGT. The CDR3 consists of 14 residues. The CDR3 sequence: CASRLGDRRYEQYF. The CDR3 nucleotides are TGTGCCAGTCGTTTAGGGGACAGAAGATACGAGCAGTACTTC.

This clonotype was recorded many times. V and J are TRBV12-3 or TRBV12-4 and TRBJ2-7; 8 bases align to TRBD2. Unmatched junction bases numbered 7, after V lost 3 bases and J lost 6 bases. This CDR3 contains 14 residues. CDR3 in DNA: TGTGCCAGCAGTTTGGGGACCCGGGAGGGCGAGCAGTACTTC. Protein sequence: CASSLGTREGEQYF.

At least ten counts were recorded for this clonotype. This sequence joins TRBV6-2 or TRBV6-3 and TRBJ2-7; perhaps TRBD2 as D (5 bases). There are 14 residues in the CDR3. CDR1 and CDR2 (germline): MNHEY, SVGEGT. The V end lost 0 bases, the J end lost 2 bases, and 8 bases lay between the germline ends. In DNA form, the CDR3 reads TGTGCCAGCAGTTACTCTGGCGGGCCCTACGAGCAGTACTTC. Protein product: CASSYSGGPYEQYF.